These T cell receptor beta chains were read from a single sample in a study of ipilimumab plus nivolumab after autologous stem cell transplantation. The assay was immunoSEQ multiplex PCR, and TCRdb's table has in-frame clones only and misses some. The profile shows about 20,000 clones, 74% of them singletons. The sequences come from PBMCs, collected in a trial of ipilimumab plus nivolumab as post-transplant consolidation. The receptors shown here come from a male donor with diffuse large B-cell lymphoma. The CDR3 runs from the conserved cysteine through the conserved F or W.

TRBV5-6	12	TRBJ1-2	CASSMTGDGYTF
TRBV4-1	15	TRBJ1-3	CASSQWPVSGNTIYF
TRBV18	15	TRBJ2-7	CASSIGETETYEQYF
TRBV29-1	16	TRBJ2-3	CSVEDSTGRSTDTQYF
TRBV2	16	TRBJ1-6	CASSETEPRVGSPLHF
TRBV2	18	TRBJ1-2	CASSGYLTGGSSYYGYTF
TRBV7-9	12	TRBJ2-2	CASSLATGELFF
TRBV29-1	13	TRBJ2-3	CSVERGRADTQYF
TRBV28	16	TRBJ2-2	CASSLGAGVNTGELFF
TRBV11-3	14	TRBJ2-1	CASTLRWPVGEQFF
TRBV19	17	TRBJ1-1	CASSLGQGGSLNTEAFF
TRBV18	14	TRBJ1-1	CASSRAGGNTEAFF
TRBV7-3	14	TRBJ2-3	CASSLIPGGDTQYF
TRBV6-1	12	TRBJ2-1	CASTPQVDEQFF
TRBV29-1	13	TRBJ1-1	CSGRRQRNTEAFF
TRBV5-1	13	TRBJ1-2	CASSEQGADGYTF
TRBV5-1	16	-	CASSLGSRGYSYEQYF
TRBV7-9	16	TRBJ2-1	CASSLALSGAYNEQFF
TRBV28	12	TRBJ2-1	CASSAMPNEQFF
TRBV18	13	TRBJ2-5	CASSPGQGETQYF
TRBV4-2	14	TRBJ1-1	CASSQDKGHGEAFF
TRBV2	14	TRBJ2-1	CASSPSGRDNEQFF
TRBV7-3	15	TRBJ2-6	CASSSQGAGANVLTF
TRBV2	14	TRBJ2-5	CASSEGAGRETQYF
TRBV7-2	12	TRBJ1-2	CASSAANYGYTF